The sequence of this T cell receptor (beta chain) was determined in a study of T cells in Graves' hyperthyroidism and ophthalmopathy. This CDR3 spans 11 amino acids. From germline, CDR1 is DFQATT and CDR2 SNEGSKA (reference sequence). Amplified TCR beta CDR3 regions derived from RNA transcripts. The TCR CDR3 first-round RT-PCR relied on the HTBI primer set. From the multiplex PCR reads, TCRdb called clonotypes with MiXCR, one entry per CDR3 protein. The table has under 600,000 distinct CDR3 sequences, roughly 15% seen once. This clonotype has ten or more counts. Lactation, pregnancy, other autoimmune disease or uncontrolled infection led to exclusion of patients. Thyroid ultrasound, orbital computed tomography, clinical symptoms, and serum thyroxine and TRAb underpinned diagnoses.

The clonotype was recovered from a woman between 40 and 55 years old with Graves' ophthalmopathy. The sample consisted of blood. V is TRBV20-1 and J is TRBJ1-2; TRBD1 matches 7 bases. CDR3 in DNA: TGCAGCGCGAGGGACAGCCGTGGCTACACCTTC. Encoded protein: CSARDSRGYTF.